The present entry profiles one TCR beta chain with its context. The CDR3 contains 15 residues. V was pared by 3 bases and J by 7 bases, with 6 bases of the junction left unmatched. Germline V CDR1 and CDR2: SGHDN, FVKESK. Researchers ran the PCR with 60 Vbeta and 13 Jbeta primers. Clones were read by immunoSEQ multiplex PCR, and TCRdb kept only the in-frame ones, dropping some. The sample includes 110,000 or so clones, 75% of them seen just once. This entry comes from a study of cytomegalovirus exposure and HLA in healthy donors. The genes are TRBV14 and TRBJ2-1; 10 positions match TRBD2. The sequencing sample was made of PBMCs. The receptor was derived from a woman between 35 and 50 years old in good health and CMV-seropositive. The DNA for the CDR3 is TGTGCCAGCAGCCAGATAGCGGGAGGCGGGAATGAGCAGTTCTTC. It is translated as CASSQIAGGGNEQFF.